This T cell receptor beta chain was identified during a study of shared clonotypes between healthy human individuals. Findings of the study overall: Investigators collected only blood, and repertoires in tissues likely differ. Naive subsets usually exceeded memory subsets in estimated richness. Donors were few, which limited the genetic and exposure-history diversity represented.

The CDR3 has 16 amino acids. CDR1 is SNHLY, CDR2 FYNNEI, per germline. The junction had 9 bases not matched to a gene; V was cut back by 8 bases and J by 0 bases. As regards this clone: Antigen unknown.

All of the donors resided in Nashville, Tennessee, and each was a Caucasian adult. The table came from immunoSEQ multiplex PCR; TCRdb's copy has only in-frame clones and leaves some out. The sample lists hundreds of thousands of clones, roughly 70% occurring once. The specimen was memory CD4+ T cells sorted from blood. Subset denoted: CD45RA-negative fraction. The source is a woman aged 25 to 39 in good health. The chain joins TRBV2 to TRBJ2-2; 7 bases are a match to TRBD2. DNA of the CDR3: TGTGCCAGCGGAGGGCCGGGAGGCACGAACACCGGGGAGCTGTTTTTT. This translates into CASGGPGGTNTGELFF. The whole variable domain, remainder taken from reference TRBV2 and TRBJ2-2, is EPEVTQTPSHQVTQMGQEVILRCVPISNHLYFYWYRQILGQKVEFLVSFYNNEISEKSEIFDDQFSVERPDGSNFTLKIRSTKLEDSAMYFCASGGPGGTNTGELFFGEGSRLTVL.